This TCR beta chain is from a study of blood T cell repertoires in COVID-19. The germline V and J ends were trimmed by 6 bases and 0 bases, with 5 bases remaining between them. The CDR3 is 13 residues long. Germline CDR1 MDHEN, CDR2 SYDVKM. Residents of about two dozen US areas, aged roughly 18 to 89 years, made up the participants. In the source study's methods: Amplifying reference gene primers gave estimates of nucleated cell counts. Sequenced by immunoSEQ multiplex PCR; TCRdb stores in-frame clones only, minus some. The DNA gave D and trimming, while V, J and clone size come from that table. The sample holds some 180,000 clones, around 85% seen once.

This chain uses TRBV28 with TRBJ2-2, with D tentatively TRBD2 (5 bases). Sequences were obtained from PBMCs or T cells enriched from blood (not recorded which). This TCR came from a man aged 40-49 years who had recovered from COVID-19. DNA for the CDR3: TGTGCCAGCAGGCGGGCGAACACCGGGGAGCTGTTTTTT. Translated, it gives CASRRANTGELFF.